This T cell receptor beta chain is from a study of cytomegalovirus exposure and HLA in healthy donors. V was pared by 2 bases and J by 5 bases, with 3 bases of the junction left unmatched. The germline V gene encodes CDR1 GTSNPN and CDR2 SVGIG (reference sequence). The CDR3 spans 15 residues. The study ran its PCR with 60 Vbeta and 13 Jbeta primers. TCRdb's table, derived via immunoSEQ multiplex PCR, lists solely in-frame clones and lacks some. Among some 180,000 clones listed, 75% to 80% were seen once. Input material: PBMCs. The gene calls are TRBV30 and TRBJ2-1; 13 nucleotides line up with TRBD2. The sequence came from a female donor in good health and CMV-seronegative. CDR3 protein: CAWSTGLAGNNEQFF. The CDR3 DNA reads as TGTGCCTGGAGTACGGGACTAGCGGGAAACAATGAGCAGTTCTTC.